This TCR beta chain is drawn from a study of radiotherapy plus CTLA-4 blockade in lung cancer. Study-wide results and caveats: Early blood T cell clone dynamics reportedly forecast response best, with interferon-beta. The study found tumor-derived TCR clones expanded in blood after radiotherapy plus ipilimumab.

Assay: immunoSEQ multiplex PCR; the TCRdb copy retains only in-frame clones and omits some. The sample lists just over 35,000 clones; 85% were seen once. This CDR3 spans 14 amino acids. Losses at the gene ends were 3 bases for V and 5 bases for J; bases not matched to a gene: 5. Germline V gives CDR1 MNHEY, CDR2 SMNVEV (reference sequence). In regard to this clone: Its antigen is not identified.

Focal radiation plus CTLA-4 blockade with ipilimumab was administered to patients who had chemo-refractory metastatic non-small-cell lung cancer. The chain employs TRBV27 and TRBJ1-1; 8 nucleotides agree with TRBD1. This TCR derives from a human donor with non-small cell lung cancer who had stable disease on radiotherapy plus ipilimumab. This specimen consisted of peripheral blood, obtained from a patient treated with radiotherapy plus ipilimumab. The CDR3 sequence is CASSFTGGDTEAFF. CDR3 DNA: TGTGCCAGCAGTTTTACAGGGGGGGATACTGAAGCTTTCTTT.